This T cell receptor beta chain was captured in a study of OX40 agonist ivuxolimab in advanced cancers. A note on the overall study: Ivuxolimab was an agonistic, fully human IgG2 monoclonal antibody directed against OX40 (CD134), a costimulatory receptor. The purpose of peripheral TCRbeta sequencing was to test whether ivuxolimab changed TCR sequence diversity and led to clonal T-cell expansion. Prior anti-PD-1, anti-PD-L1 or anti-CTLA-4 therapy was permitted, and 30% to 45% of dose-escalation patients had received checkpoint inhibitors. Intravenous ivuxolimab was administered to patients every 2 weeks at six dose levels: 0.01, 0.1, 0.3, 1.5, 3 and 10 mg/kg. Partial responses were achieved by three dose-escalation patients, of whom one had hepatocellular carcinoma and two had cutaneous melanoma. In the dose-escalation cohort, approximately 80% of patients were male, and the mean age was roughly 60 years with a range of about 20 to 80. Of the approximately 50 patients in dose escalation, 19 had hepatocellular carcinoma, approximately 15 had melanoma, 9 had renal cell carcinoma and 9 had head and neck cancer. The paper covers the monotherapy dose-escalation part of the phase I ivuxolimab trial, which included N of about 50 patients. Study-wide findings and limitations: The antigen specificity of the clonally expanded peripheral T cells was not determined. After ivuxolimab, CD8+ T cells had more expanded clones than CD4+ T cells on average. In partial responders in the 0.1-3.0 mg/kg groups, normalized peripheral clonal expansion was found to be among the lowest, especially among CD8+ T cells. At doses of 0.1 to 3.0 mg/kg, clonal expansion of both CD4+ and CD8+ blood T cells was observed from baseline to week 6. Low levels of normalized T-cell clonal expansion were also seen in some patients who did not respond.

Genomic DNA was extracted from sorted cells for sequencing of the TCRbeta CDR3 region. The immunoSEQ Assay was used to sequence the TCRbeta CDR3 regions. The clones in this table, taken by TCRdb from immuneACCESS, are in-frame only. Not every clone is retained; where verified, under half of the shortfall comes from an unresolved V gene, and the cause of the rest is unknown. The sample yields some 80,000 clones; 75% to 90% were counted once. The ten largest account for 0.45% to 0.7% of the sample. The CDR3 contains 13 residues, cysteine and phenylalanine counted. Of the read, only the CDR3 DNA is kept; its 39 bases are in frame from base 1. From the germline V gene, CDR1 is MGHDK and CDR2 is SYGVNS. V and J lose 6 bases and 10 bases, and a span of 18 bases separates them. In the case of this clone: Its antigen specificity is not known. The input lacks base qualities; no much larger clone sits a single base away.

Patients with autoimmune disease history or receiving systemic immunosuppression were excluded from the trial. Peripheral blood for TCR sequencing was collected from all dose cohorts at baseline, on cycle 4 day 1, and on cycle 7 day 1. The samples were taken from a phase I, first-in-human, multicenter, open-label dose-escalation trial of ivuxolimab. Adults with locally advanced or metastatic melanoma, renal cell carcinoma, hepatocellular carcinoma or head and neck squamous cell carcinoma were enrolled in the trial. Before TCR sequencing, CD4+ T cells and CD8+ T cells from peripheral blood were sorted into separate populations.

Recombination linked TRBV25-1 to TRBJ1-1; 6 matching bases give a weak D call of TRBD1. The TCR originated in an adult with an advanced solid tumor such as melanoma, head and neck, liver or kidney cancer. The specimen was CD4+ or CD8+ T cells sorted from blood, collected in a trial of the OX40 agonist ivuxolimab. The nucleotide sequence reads TGTGCCAGCAGCGGGGGCCCTGCAGTAGCAGCTTTCTTT. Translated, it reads CASSGGPAVAAFF. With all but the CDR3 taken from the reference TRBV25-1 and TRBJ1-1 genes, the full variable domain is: EADIYQTPRYLVIGTGKKITLECSQTMGHDKMYWYQQDPGMELHLIHYSYGVNSTEKGDLSSESTVSRIRTEHFPLTLESARPSHTSQYLCASSGGPAVAAFFGQGTRLTVV.